The T cell receptor (beta chain) described here comes from a study of blood T cell repertoires in COVID-19. The length of the CDR3 is 13 residues. The germline V gene encodes CDR1 LNHDA and CDR2 SQIVND (reference sequence). The trim removed 6 bases at V and 5 bases at J, leaving 7 bases unmatched. Original analysis: For nucleated cells, counts were estimated from reference gene primer amplification. Generated by immunoSEQ multiplex PCR, the TCRdb table keeps only in-frame clones and is missing some. V and J calls and clone size are as listed in that table; D and trimming were resolved from the DNA. The sample has roughly 60,000 clones, 70% to 90% seen once.

Material for sequencing was peripheral blood. This TCR was sampled from a man older than 75 with acute or convalescent COVID-19. V usage is TRBV19 and J usage is TRBJ2-7; the match to TRBD1 covers 7 bases. CDR3 loop: CASSRQGAHEQYF. The CDR3 DNA reads TGTGCCAGTAGCCGACAGGGTGCCCACGAGCAGTACTTC.